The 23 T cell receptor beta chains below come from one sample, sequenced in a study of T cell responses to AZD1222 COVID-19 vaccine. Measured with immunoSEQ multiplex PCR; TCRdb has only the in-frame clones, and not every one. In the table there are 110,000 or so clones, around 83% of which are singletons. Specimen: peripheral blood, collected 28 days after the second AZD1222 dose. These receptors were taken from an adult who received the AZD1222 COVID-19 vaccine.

CDR3 region: CASRGTDDTQYF. The CDR3 DNA follows: TGTGCCAGCAGGGGGACGGACGATACGCAGTATTTT. The chain joins TRBV2 to TRBJ2-3; either TRBD1 or TRBD2 may supply D (5 bases each). V lost 6 bases and J 6 bases, leaving 10 bases between the germline ends. Germline V gives CDR1 SNHLY, CDR2 FYNNEI. This CDR3 has 12 amino acids.

CDR3 sequence: CAWNAVRETQYF. DNA for the CDR3: TGTGCCTGGAACGCGGTGCGAGAGACCCAGTACTTC. This rearrangement joins TRBV30 to TRBJ2-5; D not certain. The germline V and J ends were trimmed by 4 bases and 4 bases, with 10 bases remaining between them. CDR3 length: 12 residues. Germline CDR1 is GTSNPN and CDR2 is SVGIG (reference sequence).

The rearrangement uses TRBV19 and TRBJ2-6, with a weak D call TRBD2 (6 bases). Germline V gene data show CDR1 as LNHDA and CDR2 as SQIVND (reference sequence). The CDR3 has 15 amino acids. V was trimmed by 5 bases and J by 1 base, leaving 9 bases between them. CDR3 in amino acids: CASSGGRSGANVLTF. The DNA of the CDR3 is TGTGCCAGTAGTGGGGGGAGATCTGGGGCCAACGTCCTGACTTTC. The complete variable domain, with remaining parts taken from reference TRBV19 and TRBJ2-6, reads DGGITQSPKYLFRKEGQNVTLSCEQNLNHDAMYWYRQDPGQGLRLIYYSQIVNDFQKGDIAEGYSVSREKKESFPLTVTSAQKNPTAFYLCASSGGRSGANVLTFGAGSRLTVL.

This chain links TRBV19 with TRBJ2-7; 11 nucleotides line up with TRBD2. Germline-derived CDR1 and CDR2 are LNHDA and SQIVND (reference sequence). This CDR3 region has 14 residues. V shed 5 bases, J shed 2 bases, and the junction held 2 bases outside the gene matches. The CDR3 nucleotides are TGTGCCAGTAGTCCTAGCGGGGGGCCCTACGAGCAGTACTTC. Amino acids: CASSPSGGPYEQYF.

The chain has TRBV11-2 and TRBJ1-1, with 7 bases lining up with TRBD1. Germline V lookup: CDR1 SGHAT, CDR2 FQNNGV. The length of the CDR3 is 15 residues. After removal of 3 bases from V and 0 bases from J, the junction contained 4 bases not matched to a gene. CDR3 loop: CASSFAGTVNTEAFF. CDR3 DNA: TGTGCCAGCAGCTTTGCCGGGACAGTGAACACTGAAGCTTTCTTT.

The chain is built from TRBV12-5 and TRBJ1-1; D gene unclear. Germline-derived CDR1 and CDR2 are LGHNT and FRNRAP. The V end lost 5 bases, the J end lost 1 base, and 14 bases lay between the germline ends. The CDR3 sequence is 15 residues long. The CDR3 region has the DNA TGTGCTAGTGGTCCTGGCCAGGTCTCGAACACTGAAGCTTTCTTT. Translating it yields CASGPGQVSNTEAFF.

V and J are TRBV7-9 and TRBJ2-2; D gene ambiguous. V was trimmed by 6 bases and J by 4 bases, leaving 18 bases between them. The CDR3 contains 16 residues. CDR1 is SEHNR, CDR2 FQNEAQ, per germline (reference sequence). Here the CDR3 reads CASRLTGLTGTGELFF. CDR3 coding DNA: TGTGCCAGCAGATTGACCGGGCTCACTGGCACCGGGGAGCTGTTTTTT.

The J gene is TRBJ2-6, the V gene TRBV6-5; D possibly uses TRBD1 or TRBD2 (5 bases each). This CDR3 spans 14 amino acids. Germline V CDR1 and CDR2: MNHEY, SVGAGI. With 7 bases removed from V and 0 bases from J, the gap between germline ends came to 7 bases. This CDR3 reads CASTGLSGANVLTF. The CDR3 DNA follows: TGTGCCAGCACGGGGCTCTCTGGGGCCAACGTCCTGACTTTC.

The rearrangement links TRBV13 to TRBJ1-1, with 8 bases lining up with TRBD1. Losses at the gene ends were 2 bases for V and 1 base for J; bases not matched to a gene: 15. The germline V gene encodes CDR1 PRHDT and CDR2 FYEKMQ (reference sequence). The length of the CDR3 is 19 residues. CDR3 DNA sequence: TGTGCCAGCAGCTTAAGTTTGACTGGTAGGGACAGGACGAACACTGAAGCTTTCTTT. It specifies CASSLSLTGRDRTNTEAFF.

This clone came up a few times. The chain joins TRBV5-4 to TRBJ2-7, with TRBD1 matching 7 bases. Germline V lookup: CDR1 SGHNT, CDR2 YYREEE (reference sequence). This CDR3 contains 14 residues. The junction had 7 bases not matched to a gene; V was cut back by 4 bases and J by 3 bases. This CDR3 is CASSPQTGYYEQYF. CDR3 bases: TGTGCCAGCAGCCCGCAGACAGGGTACTACGAGCAGTACTTC.

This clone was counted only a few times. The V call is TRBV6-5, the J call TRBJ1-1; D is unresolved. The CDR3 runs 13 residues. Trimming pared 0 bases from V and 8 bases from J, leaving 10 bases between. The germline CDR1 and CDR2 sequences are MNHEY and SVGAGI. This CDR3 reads CASSYSGMSEAFF. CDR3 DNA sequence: TGTGCCAGCAGTTACTCAGGGATGTCGGAAGCTTTCTTT.

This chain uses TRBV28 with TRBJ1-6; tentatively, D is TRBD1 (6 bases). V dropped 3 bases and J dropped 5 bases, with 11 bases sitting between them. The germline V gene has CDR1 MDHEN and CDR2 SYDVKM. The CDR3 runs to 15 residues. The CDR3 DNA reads TGTGCCAGCAGTTTTAGTGGGGGGCATAATTCACCCCTCCACTTT. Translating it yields CASSFSGGHNSPLHF.

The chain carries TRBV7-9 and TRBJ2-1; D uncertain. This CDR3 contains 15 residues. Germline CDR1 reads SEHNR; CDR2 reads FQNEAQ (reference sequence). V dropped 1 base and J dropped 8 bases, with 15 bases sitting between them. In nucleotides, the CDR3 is TGTGCCAGCAGCTTAGGGGCAGGTATTGGTGATGAGCAGTTCTTC. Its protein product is CASSLGAGIGDEQFF.

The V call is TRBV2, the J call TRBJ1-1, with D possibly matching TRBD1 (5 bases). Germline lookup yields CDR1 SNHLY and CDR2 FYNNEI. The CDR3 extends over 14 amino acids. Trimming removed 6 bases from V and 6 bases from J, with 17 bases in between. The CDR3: CASRNTAGSAEAFF. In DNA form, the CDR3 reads TGTGCCAGCAGAAATACGGCAGGGTCGGCTGAAGCTTTCTTT. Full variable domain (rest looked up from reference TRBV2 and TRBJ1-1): EPEVTQTPSHQVTQMGQEVILRCVPISNHLYFYWYRQILGQKVEFLVSFYNNEISEKSEIFDDQFSVERPDGSNFTLKIRSTKLEDSAMYFCASRNTAGSAEAFFGQGTRLTVV.

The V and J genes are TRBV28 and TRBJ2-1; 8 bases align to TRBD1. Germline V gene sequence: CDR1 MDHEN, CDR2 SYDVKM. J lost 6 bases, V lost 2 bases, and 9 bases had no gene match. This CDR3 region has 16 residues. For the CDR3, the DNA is TGTGCCAGCAGTTTAAGCCCGGGACAGGAGAGCAATGAGCAGTTCTTC. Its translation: CASSLSPGQESNEQFF.

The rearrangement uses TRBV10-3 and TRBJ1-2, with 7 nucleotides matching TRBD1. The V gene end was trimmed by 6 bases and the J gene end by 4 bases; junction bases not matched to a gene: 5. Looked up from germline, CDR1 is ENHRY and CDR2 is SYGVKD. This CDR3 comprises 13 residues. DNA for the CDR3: TGTGCCATCAGCGGACAGGTACGCTATGGCTACACCTTC. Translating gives CAISGQVRYGYTF.

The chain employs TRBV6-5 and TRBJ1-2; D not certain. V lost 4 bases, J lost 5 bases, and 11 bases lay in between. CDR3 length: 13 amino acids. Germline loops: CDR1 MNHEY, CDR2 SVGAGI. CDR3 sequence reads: CASSSTTAYGYTF. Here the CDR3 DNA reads TGTGCCAGCAGTTCCACGACTGCATATGGCTACACCTTC.

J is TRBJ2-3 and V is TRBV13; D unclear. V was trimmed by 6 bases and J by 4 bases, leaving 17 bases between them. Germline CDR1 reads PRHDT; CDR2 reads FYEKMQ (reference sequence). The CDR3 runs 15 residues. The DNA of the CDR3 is TGTGCCAGCAGGAACCCATTAGGCACCCCAGATACGCAGTATTTT. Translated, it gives CASRNPLGTPDTQYF.

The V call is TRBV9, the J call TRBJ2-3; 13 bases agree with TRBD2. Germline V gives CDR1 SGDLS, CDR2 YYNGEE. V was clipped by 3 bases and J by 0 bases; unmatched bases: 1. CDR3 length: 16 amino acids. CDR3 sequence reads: CASSGTSGGSTDTQYF. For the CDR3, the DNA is TGTGCCAGCAGCGGGACTAGCGGGGGAAGCACAGATACGCAGTATTTT.

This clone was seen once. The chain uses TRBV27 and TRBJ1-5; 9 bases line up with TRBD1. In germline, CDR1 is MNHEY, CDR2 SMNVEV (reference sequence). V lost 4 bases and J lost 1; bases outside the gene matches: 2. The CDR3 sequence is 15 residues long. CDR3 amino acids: CASSSGTGSNQPQHF. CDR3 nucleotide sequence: TGTGCCAGCAGTTCGGGGACAGGGAGCAATCAGCCCCAGCATTTT.

Here the CDR3 DNA reads TGTGCCAGCAGCTTAGATGGGGCGGGGGGACCTTACGAGCAGTACTTC. It yields the protein CASSLDGAGGPYEQYF. The chain recombines TRBV11-3 with TRBJ2-7; 8 bases are a match to TRBD2. The CDR3 contains 16 residues. The J segment lost 4 bases and the V segment lost 0 bases, leaving 8 bases of the junction unmatched. The germline CDR1 and CDR2 sequences are SGHNT and YENEEA.

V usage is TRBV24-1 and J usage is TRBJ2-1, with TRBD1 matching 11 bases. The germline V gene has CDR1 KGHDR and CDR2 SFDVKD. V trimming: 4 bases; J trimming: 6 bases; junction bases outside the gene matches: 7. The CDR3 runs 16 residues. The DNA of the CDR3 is TGTGCCACCAGTGACCCCGGGACAGGGGGATTCAATGAGCAGTTCTTC. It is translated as CATSDPGTGGFNEQFF.

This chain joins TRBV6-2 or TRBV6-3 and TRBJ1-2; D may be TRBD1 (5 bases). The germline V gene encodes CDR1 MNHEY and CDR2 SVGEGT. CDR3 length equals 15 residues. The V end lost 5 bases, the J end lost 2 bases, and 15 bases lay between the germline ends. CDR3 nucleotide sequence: TGTGCCAGCAGTACCCCATCGTCAGGGAACTATGGCTACACCTTC. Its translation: CASSTPSSGNYGYTF.